Following are 19 T cell receptor beta chains from one sample sequenced in a study of T cell repertoires in cytomegalovirus infection. For these receptors, no antigen is known. In TCRdb, the reads were re-called with MiXCR into one record per CDR3 protein. This table has some 480,000 distinct CDR3 sequences, 33% appearing once. The starting material was cultured PBMCs, obtained from culture after CMV antigen stimulation. The receptors here all came from a human donor in good health (CMV status not recorded). Some clones in this sample may be carry-over from other donors' samples.

This clonotype was recorded a few times. This chain uses TRBV7-2 with TRBJ2-1; tentative D call: TRBD2 (6 bases). The CDR3 runs 15 residues. The V gene's germline CDR1 is SGHTA and CDR2 FQGNSA. The V gene lost 4 bases and the J gene lost 7 bases, with 17 bases spanning the gap. The CDR3 DNA is TGTGCCAGCAGCTACGCGGGACTCCTTTTAAATGAGCAGTTCTTC. It is translated as CASSYAGLLLNEQFF.

The chain links TRBV4-1 to TRBJ1-5, with D unresolved. The V gene's germline CDR1 is MGHRA and CDR2 YSYEKL. Deletions cut 0 bases from V and 2 bases from J, with 14 bases between. The CDR3 runs to 17 residues. CDR3 loop: CASSQEGGKSGNQPQHF. CDR3 sequence (DNA): TGCGCCAGCAGCCAAGAGGGCGGGAAAAGCGGCAATCAGCCCCAGCATTTT.

The chain is built from TRBV6-4 and TRBJ2-1; D is ambiguous. Looked up from germline, CDR1 is MRHNA and CDR2 is SNTAGT. V was pared by 6 bases and J by 0 bases, with 15 bases between. There are 16 residues in the CDR3. The CDR3 loop reads CASSPQASNSYNEQFF. CDR3 nucleotide sequence: TGTGCCAGCAGCCCCCAAGCTTCCAACTCCTACAATGAGCAGTTCTTC.

This clonotype was seen a few times. The V and J genes are TRBV12-3 or TRBV12-4 and TRBJ1-2; 11 positions agree with TRBD1. J lost 6 bases, V lost 3 bases, and 6 bases had no gene match. This CDR3 has 15 residues. The CDR3 sequence is CASSFGTGGADGYTF. DNA of the CDR3: TGTGCCAGCAGTTTCGGGACAGGGGGAGCGGATGGCTACACCTTC.

The chain uses TRBV11-2 and TRBJ2-7; perhaps D is TRBD1 or TRBD2 (5 bases each). The germline CDR1 and CDR2 sequences are SGHAT and FQNNGV. The ends were cut back, 0 bases at V and 7 bases at J, with 13 bases in the middle. The CDR3 loop spans 14 amino acids. Written as DNA, the CDR3 is TGTGCCAGCAGCTTAGAAAGGTGGGGCGGGGAGCAGTACTTC. It translates to CASSLERWGGEQYF.

V is TRBV7-6 and J is TRBJ1-5; unclear D gene. Germline CDR1 and CDR2: SGHVS and FNYEAQ. This CDR3 contains 12 residues. Between the trimmed V and J ends, which lost 7 bases and 7 bases, there was a span of 11 bases. The CDR3 here is CASTALGQPQHF. The CDR3 coding sequence is TGTGCCAGCACCGCCCTCGGGCAGCCCCAGCATTTT. The full variable domain, completed using reference TRBV7-6 and TRBJ1-5, is GAGVSQSPRYKVTKRGQDVALRCDPISGHVSLYWYRQALGQGPEFLTYFNYEAQQDKSGLPNDRFSAERPEGSISTLTIQRTEQRDSAMYRCASTALGQPQHFGDGTRLSIL.

This clonotype was seen more than once but under ten times. DNA for the CDR3: TGTGCCAGCAGGAGACAGGGGGGCGACTACGAGCAGTACTTC. Amino acids: CASRRQGGDYEQYF. The chain has TRBV6-2 or TRBV6-3 and TRBJ2-7; TRBD1 agrees at 9 bases. The CDR3 loop spans 14 amino acids. With 6 bases clipped from V and 3 bases from J, the junction kept 6 bases outside the gene matches. Germline V gene lookup returns CDR1 MNHEY and CDR2 SVGEGT.

This clonotype was observed at least ten times. As DNA, the CDR3 is TGTGCCAGCAGCAGGACCTACACAGATACGCAGTATTTT. This translates into CASSRTYTDTQYF. The chain uses TRBV7-2 and TRBJ2-3; D uncertain. The CDR3 extends over 13 amino acids. Germline-derived CDR1 and CDR2 are SGHTA and FQGNSA. V was clipped by 5 bases and J by 2 bases, with 8 bases between them.

The chain is built from TRBV4-1 and TRBJ2-7, with 7 bases that match TRBD2. V shed 4 bases, J shed 6 bases, and the junction held 9 bases outside the gene matches. Per germline, CDR1 MGHRA and CDR2 YSYEKL. The length of the CDR3 is 14 residues. The CDR3 sequence is CASSPRSGGFEQYF. The CDR3 DNA sequence: TGCGCCAGCAGCCCCAGATCGGGAGGTTTCGAGCAGTACTTC.

In its sample, this clonotype was seen a few times. The V call is TRBV6-5, the J call TRBJ2-3; 11 bases are a match to TRBD2. The CDR3 length is 14 residues. Germline V gives CDR1 MNHEY, CDR2 SVGAGI. J lost 14 bases, V lost 5 bases, and 12 bases had no gene match. Here the CDR3 reads CASSRVGASGRRYF. The CDR3 DNA sequence: TGTGCCAGCAGTCGAGTCGGAGCTAGCGGGAGGCGGTATTTT.

The rearrangement uses TRBV10-3 and TRBJ1-6, with 7 positions matching TRBD1. CDR1 is ENHRY and CDR2 is SYGVKD in the germline V gene. This CDR3 is 14 amino acids long. Trimming at V came to 7 bases and at J to 7 bases, leaving 7 bases not matched to a gene. The CDR3 protein is CAITQGDPNSPLHF. CDR3 DNA sequence: TGTGCCATCACTCAGGGGGATCCCAATTCACCCCTCCACTTT.

This chain joins TRBV27 and TRBJ2-5, with 8 bases aligning to TRBD1. The V gene's germline CDR1 is MNHEY and CDR2 SMNVEV (reference sequence). The CDR3 consists of 13 residues. The ends lost 6 bases at V and 5 bases at J; junction bases unmatched: 5. The CDR3 is CASSKTGDETQYF. As DNA, the CDR3 is TGTGCCAGCAGCAAGACAGGGGACGAGACCCAGTACTTC.

This clonotype has a handful of counts. The rearrangement links TRBV7-2 to TRBJ2-3; 8 bases are a match to TRBD2. CDR1 and CDR2 (germline): SGHTA, FQGNSA. This CDR3 comprises 15 residues. V lost 3 bases, J lost 2 bases, and 4 bases stayed unmatched. Here the CDR3 DNA reads TGTGCCAGCAGCTTTACTAGCGGTGCCACAGATACGCAGTATTTT. As protein: CASSFTSGATDTQYF. The full variable domain, rest sourced from reference TRBV7-2 and TRBJ2-3, is GAGVSQSPSNKVTEKGKDVELRCDPISGHTALYWYRQSLGQGLEFLIYFQGNSAPDKSGLPSDRFSAERTGGSVSTLTIQRTQQEDSAVYLCASSFTSGATDTQYFGPGTRLTVL.

This clonotype was seen at least ten times. The rearrangement uses TRBV7-8 and TRBJ2-7, with D possibly matching TRBD2 (5 bases). Germline CDR1 SGHVS, CDR2 FQNEAQ. Deletions cut 1 base from V and 0 bases from J, with 13 bases between. The CDR3 contains 16 residues. The CDR3 region has the DNA TGTGCCAGCAGCTTAGGACTACCCAGGAGCTCCTACGAGCAGTACTTC. It yields the protein CASSLGLPRSSYEQYF.

There are a few counts of this clonotype. This chain joins TRBV6-6 and TRBJ2-1, with 8 positions matching TRBD1. Germline values: CDR1 MNHNY, CDR2 SVGAGI (reference sequence). With 7 bases clipped from V and 5 bases from J, the junction kept 4 bases outside the gene matches. The CDR3 is 13 residues long. In nucleotides, the CDR3 is TGTGCCAGCACTACGGACAGGGACAATGAGCAGTTCTTC. This encodes CASTTDRDNEQFF.

This clonotype was observed a handful of times. The chain employs TRBV7-9 and TRBJ2-2, with D tentatively TRBD1 or TRBD2 (5 bases each). CDR1 and CDR2 (germline): SEHNR, FQNEAQ (reference sequence). V gave up 5 bases and J gave up 3 bases, with 28 bases separating them. CDR3 length equals 20 residues. The DNA of the CDR3 is TGTGCCAGCAGCGTTACACCCCGATTTGGGGGTACGAGAGACACCGGGGAGCTGTTTTTT. Translated: CASSVTPRFGGTRDTGELFF.

This clonotype was observed a few times. This rearrangement joins TRBV11-2 to TRBJ1-1; D perhaps matches TRBD1 (5 bases). In germline, CDR1 is SGHAT, CDR2 FQNNGV. The CDR3 covers 19 residues. V gave up 1 base and J gave up 2 bases, with 23 bases separating them. The CDR3 protein is CASSLGSPGRGVRNTEAFF. In nucleotides, the CDR3 is TGTGCCAGCAGCTTAGGGTCGCCGGGACGGGGGGTGAGAAACACTGAAGCTTTCTTT.

In its sample, this clonotype was seen a few times. V is TRBV12-3 or TRBV12-4 and J is TRBJ2-4, with 10 nucleotides matching TRBD1. The CDR3 is made up of 18 amino acids. The V gene end was trimmed by 6 bases and the J gene end by 0 bases; junction bases not matched to a gene: 11. The CDR3: CASSPGTGQGIAKNIQYF. In DNA form, the CDR3 reads TGTGCCAGCAGCCCCGGGACGGGACAGGGGATAGCCAAAAACATTCAGTACTTC.

This clonotype was found a few times. V usage is TRBV19 and J usage is TRBJ2-1, with 11 bases aligning to TRBD2. The trim removed 6 bases at V and 3 bases at J, leaving 7 bases unmatched. The CDR3 has 16 residues. Germline V lookup: CDR1 LNHDA, CDR2 SQIVND (reference sequence). The CDR3 is CASRLSGRAVYNEQFF. CDR3 DNA: TGTGCCAGTAGACTTAGCGGGAGGGCCGTCTACAATGAGCAGTTCTTC.